These T cell receptor beta chains were read from a single sample in a study of OX40 agonist ivuxolimab in advanced cancers. Measured with immunoSEQ multiplex PCR; TCRdb has only the in-frame clones, and not every one. This table has roughly 60,000 clones, about 86% appearing once. The specimen was CD4+ or CD8+ T cells sorted from blood, collected in a trial of the OX40 agonist ivuxolimab. The receptors here all came from an adult with an advanced solid tumor such as melanoma, head and neck, liver or kidney cancer. Both conserved end residues are part of each CDR3. Each record gives: clone size, D gene, J gene, V gene, CDR3 protein, CDR3 DNA. A D gene is named only where the DNA matches it firmly. Clone size is stated in some rows and not others, as once, few, many or a class when expanded.

abundance: -
d_gene: -
j_gene: TRBJ2-7
v_gene: TRBV7-8
CDR3aa: CASSLVLVSEQYF
CDR3nt: TGTGCCAGCAGCTTAGTTCTAGTTAGTGAGCAGTACTTC

abundance: once
d_gene: TRBD1
j_gene: TRBJ1-1
v_gene: TRBV14
CDR3aa: CASSQGNRTGENTEAFF
CDR3nt: TGTGCCAGCAGCCAAGGAAACCGGACAGGGGAGAACACTGAAGCTTTCTTT

abundance: -
d_gene: TRBD2
j_gene: TRBJ2-1
v_gene: TRBV5-1
CDR3aa: CASSTLAGGPGGNEQFF
CDR3nt: TGCGCCAGCAGCACCCTAGCGGGGGGGCCAGGTGGGAATGAGCAGTTCTTC

abundance: -
d_gene: -
j_gene: TRBJ2-1
v_gene: TRBV11-2
CDR3aa: CASSLERAASYEQFF
CDR3nt: TGTGCCAGCAGCTTAGAGCGGGCGGCCTCCTATGAGCAGTTCTTC

abundance: -
d_gene: TRBD2
j_gene: TRBJ2-1
v_gene: TRBV5-1
CDR3aa: CASSGLAGARGSNEQFF
CDR3nt: TGCGCCAGCAGTGGACTAGCGGGAGCCCGCGGAAGCAATGAGCAGTTCTTC

abundance: -
d_gene: -
j_gene: TRBJ2-2
v_gene: TRBV5-4
CDR3aa: CASSLPGGADGELFF
CDR3nt: TGTGCCAGCAGCCTTCCAGGGGGGGCCGACGGGGAGCTGTTTTTT

abundance: -
d_gene: -
j_gene: TRBJ2-6
v_gene: TRBV19
CDR3aa: CASGSTPSSGANVLTF
CDR3nt: TGTGCCAGCGGATCGACACCCAGCTCTGGGGCCAACGTCCTGACTTTC

abundance: once
d_gene: -
j_gene: TRBJ2-1
v_gene: TRBV5-4
CDR3aa: CASSLGGRITSNEQFF
CDR3nt: TGTGCCAGCAGCTTGGGAGGCAGGATCACCTCCAATGAGCAGTTCTTC

abundance: few
d_gene: -
j_gene: TRBJ1-2
v_gene: TRBV6-1
CDR3aa: CASSAGGVYGYTF
CDR3nt: TGTGCCAGCAGTGCGGGCGGGGTTTATGGCTACACCTTC

abundance: -
d_gene: -
j_gene: TRBJ1-4
v_gene: TRBV28
CDR3aa: CASSLKVEKLFF
CDR3nt: TGTGCCAGCAGTTTGAAAGTTGAAAAACTGTTTTTT

abundance: -
d_gene: TRBD1
j_gene: TRBJ1-5
v_gene: TRBV4-1
CDR3aa: CASSQQGGQPQHF
CDR3nt: TGCGCCAGCAGCCAACAGGGGGGTCAGCCCCAGCATTTT

abundance: once
d_gene: -
j_gene: TRBJ1-4
v_gene: TRBV5-4
CDR3aa: CASSPGRGLNEKLFF
CDR3nt: TGTGCCAGCAGTCCCGGGAGAGGACTTAATGAAAAACTGTTTTTT

abundance: -
d_gene: -
j_gene: TRBJ2-7
v_gene: TRBV6-5
CDR3aa: CASTPVLAGNNEQYF
CDR3nt: TGTGCCAGCACCCCGGTGCTAGCTGGTAACAACGAGCAGTACTTC

abundance: -
d_gene: -
j_gene: TRBJ1-6
v_gene: TRBV5-1
CDR3aa: CASSAEGPLHF
CDR3nt: TGCGCCAGCAGCGCGGAGGGTCCCCTCCACTTT

abundance: -
d_gene: -
j_gene: TRBJ2-1
v_gene: TRBV28
CDR3aa: CASSYFLGLYNEQFF
CDR3nt: TGTGCCAGCAGTTATTTCCTCGGGCTCTACAATGAGCAGTTCTTC

abundance: -
d_gene: TRBD2
j_gene: TRBJ2-1
v_gene: TRBV18
CDR3aa: CASSPVSGGANEQFF
CDR3nt: TGTGCCAGCTCCCCAGTTAGCGGGGGGGCCAATGAGCAGTTCTTC

abundance: -
d_gene: TRBD2
j_gene: TRBJ2-7
v_gene: TRBV6-6
CDR3aa: CASSGTGLANYEQYF
CDR3nt: TGTGCCAGCAGTGGAACGGGACTAGCAAATTACGAGCAGTACTTC

abundance: -
d_gene: TRBD1
j_gene: TRBJ2-1
v_gene: TRBV20-1
CDR3aa: CSAPVGQGQFF
CDR3nt: TGCAGTGCTCCCGTAGGACAGGGGCAGTTCTTC